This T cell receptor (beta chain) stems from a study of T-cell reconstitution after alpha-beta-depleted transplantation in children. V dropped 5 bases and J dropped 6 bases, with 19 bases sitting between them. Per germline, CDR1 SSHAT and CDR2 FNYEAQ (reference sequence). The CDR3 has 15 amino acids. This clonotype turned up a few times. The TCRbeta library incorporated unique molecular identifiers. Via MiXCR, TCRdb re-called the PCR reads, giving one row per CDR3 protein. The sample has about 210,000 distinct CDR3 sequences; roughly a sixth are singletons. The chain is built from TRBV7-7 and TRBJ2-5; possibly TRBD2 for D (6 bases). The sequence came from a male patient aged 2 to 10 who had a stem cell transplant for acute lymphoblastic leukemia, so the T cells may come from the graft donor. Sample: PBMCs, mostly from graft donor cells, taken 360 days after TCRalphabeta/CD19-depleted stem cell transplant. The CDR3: CASSPVGGIGKTQYF. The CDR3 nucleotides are TGTGCCAGCAGCCCAGTGGGGGGAATCGGGAAGACCCAGTACTTC.